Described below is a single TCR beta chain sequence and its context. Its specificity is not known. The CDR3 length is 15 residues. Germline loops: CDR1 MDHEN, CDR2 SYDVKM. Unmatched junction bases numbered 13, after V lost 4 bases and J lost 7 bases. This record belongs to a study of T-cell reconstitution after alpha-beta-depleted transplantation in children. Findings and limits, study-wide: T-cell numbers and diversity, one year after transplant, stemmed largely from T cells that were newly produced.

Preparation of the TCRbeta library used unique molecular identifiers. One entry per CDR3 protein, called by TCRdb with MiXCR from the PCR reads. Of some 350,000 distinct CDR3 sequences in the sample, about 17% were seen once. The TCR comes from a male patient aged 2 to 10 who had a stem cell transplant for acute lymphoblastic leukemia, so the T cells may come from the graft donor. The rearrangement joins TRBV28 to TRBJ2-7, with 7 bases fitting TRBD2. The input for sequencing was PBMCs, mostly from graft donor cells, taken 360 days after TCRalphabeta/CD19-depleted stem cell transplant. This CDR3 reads CASSSPLRLGGEQYF. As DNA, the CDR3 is TGTGCCAGCAGTTCCCCTCTTAGGTTGGGGGGGGAGCAGTACTTC. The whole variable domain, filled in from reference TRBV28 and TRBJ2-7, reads DVKVTQSSRYLVKRTGEKVFLECVQDMDHENMFWYRQDPGLGLRLIYFSYDVKMKEKGDIPEGYSVSREKKERFSLILESASTNQTSMYLCASSSPLRLGGEQYFGPGTRLTVT.